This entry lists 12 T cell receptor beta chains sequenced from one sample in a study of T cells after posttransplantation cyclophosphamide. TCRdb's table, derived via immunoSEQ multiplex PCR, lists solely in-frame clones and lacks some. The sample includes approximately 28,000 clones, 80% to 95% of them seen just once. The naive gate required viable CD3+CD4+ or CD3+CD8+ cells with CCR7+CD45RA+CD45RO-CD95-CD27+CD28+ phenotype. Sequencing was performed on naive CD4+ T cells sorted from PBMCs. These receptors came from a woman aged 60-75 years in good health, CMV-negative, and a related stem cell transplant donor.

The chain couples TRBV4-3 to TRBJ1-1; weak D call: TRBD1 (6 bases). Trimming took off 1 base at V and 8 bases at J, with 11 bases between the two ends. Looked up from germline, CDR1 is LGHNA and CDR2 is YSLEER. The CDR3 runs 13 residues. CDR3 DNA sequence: TGCGCCAGCAGCCAAGGGGAGGGGACAGAAGCTTTCTTT. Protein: CASSQGEGTEAFF.

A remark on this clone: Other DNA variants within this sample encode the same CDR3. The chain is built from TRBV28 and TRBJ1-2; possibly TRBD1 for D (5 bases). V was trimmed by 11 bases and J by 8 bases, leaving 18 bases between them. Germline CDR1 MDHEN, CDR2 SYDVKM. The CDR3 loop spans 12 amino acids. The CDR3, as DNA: TGTGCCCTTCGGGGGGGGAGAGGAGGCTACACCTTC. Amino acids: CALRGGRGGYTF.

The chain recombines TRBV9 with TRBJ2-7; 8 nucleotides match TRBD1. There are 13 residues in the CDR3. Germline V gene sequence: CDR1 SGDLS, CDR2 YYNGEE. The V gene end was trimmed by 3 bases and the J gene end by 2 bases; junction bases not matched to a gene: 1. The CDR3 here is CASSGTGPYEQYF. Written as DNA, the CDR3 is TGTGCCAGCAGCGGGACAGGGCCCTACGAGCAGTACTTC.

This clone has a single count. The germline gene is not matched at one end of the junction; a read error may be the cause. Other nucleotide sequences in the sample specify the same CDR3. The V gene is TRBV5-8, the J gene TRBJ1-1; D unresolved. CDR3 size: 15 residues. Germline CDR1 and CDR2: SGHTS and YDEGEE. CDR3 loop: CASSLGGRWATEAFF. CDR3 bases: TGTGCTAGCAGCTTGGGAGGGAGGTGGGCCACTGAAGCTTTCTTT.

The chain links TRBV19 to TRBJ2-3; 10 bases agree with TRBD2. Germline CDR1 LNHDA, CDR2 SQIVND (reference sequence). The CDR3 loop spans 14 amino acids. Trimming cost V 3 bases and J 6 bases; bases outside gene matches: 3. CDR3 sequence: CASSISGGRDTQYF. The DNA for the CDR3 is TGTGCCAGTAGTATTAGCGGGGGGCGGGATACGCAGTATTTT.

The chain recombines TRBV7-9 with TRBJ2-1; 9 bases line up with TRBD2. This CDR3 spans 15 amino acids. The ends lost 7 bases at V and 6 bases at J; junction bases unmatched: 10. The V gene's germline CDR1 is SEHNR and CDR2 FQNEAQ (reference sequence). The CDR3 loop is CASNWRGGGSNEQFF. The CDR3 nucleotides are TGTGCCAGCAACTGGCGGGGGGGCGGGAGCAATGAGCAGTTCTTC. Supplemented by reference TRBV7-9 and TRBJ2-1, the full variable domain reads DTGVSQNPRHKITKRGQNVTFRCDPISEHNRLYWYRQTLGQGPEFLTYFQNEAQLEKSRLLSDRFSAERPKGSFSTLEIQRTEQGDSAMYLCASNWRGGGSNEQFFGPGTRLTVL.

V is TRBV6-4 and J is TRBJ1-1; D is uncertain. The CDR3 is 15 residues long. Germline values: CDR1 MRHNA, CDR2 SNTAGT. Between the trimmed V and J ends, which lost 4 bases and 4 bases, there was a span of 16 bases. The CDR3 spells CASSGSRRVGTEAFF. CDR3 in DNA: TGTGCCAGCAGTGGGTCCAGGAGGGTGGGCACTGAAGCTTTCTTT.

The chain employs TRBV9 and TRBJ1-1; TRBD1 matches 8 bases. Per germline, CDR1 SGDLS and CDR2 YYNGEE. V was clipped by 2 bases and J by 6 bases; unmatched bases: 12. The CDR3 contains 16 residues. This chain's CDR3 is CASSVSPTQGEAEAFF. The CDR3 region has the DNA TGTGCCAGCAGCGTCTCCCCTACACAGGGGGAGGCTGAAGCTTTCTTT.

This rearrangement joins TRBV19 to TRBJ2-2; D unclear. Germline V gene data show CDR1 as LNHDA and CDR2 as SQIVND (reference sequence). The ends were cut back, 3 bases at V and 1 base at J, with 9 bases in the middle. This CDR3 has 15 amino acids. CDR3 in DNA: TGTGCCAGTAGTATGTGGCAGGAGAACACCGGGGAGCTGTTTTTT. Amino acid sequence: CASSMWQENTGELFF.

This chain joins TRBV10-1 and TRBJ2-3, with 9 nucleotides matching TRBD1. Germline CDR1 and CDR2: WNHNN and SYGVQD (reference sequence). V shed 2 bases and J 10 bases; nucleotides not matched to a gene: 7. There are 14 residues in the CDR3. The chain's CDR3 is CASSEGDRVGSQYF. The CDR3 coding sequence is TGCGCCAGCAGTGAGGGGGACAGGGTGGGTTCGCAGTATTTT.

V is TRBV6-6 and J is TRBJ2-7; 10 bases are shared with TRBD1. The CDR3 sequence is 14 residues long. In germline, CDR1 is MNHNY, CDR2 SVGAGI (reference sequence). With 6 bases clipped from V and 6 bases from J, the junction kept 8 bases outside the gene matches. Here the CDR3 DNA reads TGTGCCAGCAGCCCCGGGACAGGGGAAGGCGAGCAGTACTTC. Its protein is CASSPGTGEGEQYF.

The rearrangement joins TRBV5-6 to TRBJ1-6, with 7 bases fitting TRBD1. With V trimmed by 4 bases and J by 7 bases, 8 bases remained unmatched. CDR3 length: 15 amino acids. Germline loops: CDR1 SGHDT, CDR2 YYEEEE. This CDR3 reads CASSPQGGRNSPLHF. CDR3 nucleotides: TGTGCCAGCAGCCCGCAGGGGGGCAGGAATTCACCCCTCCACTTT.